This section outlines one TCR beta chain sequence together with its context. These data come from a study of blood T cells in healthy people across ages. Alongside a J-beta primer mix, a sample-barcoded 5' primer served in a second PCR lasting roughly 6 to 12 cycles. TCRdb redid the calling of the 5' RACE reads with MiXCR, one entry per CDR3 protein. In the table there are hundreds of thousands of distinct CDR3 sequences, roughly 25% of which are singletons. V gave up 4 bases and J gave up 8 bases, with 15 bases separating them. The CDR3 is 13 residues long. From germline, CDR1 is SQVTM and CDR2 ANQGSEA. The same sample was also used in a study of T cells of mothers and their children. In that study: A few healthy Caucasian mothers, along with their six children, served as the donors.

The origin of this receptor is a boy younger than 18 in good health. The sequencing sample was made of blood. V gene TRBV29-1 combines with J gene TRBJ2-1; maybe TRBD1 (6 bases). The CDR3 DNA sequence: TGCAGCGTTGGCCCCAGGGGCGGCGATGAGCAGTTCTTC. Translating it yields CSVGPRGGDEQFF.